The rows below give T cell receptor beta chains drawn from one sample of a study of cytomegalovirus exposure and HLA in healthy donors. Here immunoSEQ multiplex PCR was the method, and the copy in TCRdb shows in-frame clones only, minus some. The table lists around 260,000 clones, 80% of them singletons. Sequences were obtained from PBMCs. The source of these receptors is a girl aged 2 to 10 in good health and CMV-seronegative. Both conserved end residues are part of each CDR3. The D gene is left open where the match is weak. Clone size is stated in some rows and not others, as once, few, many or a class when expanded.

TRBJ2-1	NA	TRBD2	TRBV10-2	CASSIFLSLAGVLSQPYEQFF	TGCGCCAGCAGCATCTTCCTCTCTCTAGCGGGGGTCCTGTCTCAGCCATATGAGCAGTTCTTC
TRBJ1-2	NA	NA	TRBV29-1	CSVELRRESYGYTF	TGCAGCGTTGAATTACGGAGGGAGAGCTATGGCTACACCTTC
TRBJ2-1	NA	NA	TRBV27	CASSHPPRESSYNEQFF	TGTGCCAGCAGTCATCCCCCGAGGGAGAGCTCCTACAATGAGCAGTTCTTC
TRBJ2-7	NA	NA	TRBV30	CAWSEDSYEQYF	TGTGCCTGGTCTGAAGATTCCTACGAGCAGTACTTC
TRBJ2-5	NA	NA	TRBV19	CASSSVGDQNTQYF	TGTGCCAGTAGCTCGGTGGGAGATCAGAACACCCAGTACTTC
TRBJ2-1	NA	NA	TRBV10-2	CASSSGLHNEQFF	TGCGCCAGCAGTTCGGGACTCCACAATGAGCAGTTCTTC
TRBJ2-5	NA	NA	TRBV7-2	CASSSPGRQETQYF	TGTGCCAGCAGCTCACCAGGGAGGCAAGAGACCCAGTACTTC
TRBJ2-5	NA	TRBD2	TRBV9	CASSVAPSGKETQYF	TGTGCCAGCAGCGTAGCCCCTAGCGGGAAAGAGACCCAGTACTTC
TRBJ1-2	NA	NA	TRBV30	CAWSVLSGQPYTF	TGTGCCTGGAGTGTACTGTCAGGGCAACCGTACACCTTC
TRBJ2-5	NA	TRBD2	TRBV18	CASSLAGTSEETQYF	TGTGCCAGCTCACTTGCCGGGACTAGCGAGGAGACCCAGTACTTC
TRBJ1-5	NA	TRBD1	TRBV28	CASNLRGQGHSVEDQPQHF	TGTGCCAGCAATCTTAGGGGACAGGGACACTCCGTTGAGGATCAGCCCCAGCATTTT
TRBJ1-6	NA	NA	TRBV7-6	CASSLARSYNSPLHF	TGTGCCAGCAGCTTAGCGCGGTCCTATAATTCACCCCTCCACTTT
TRBJ1-3	few	NA	TRBV10-3	CAISADAGKRGSGNTIYF	TGTGCCATCAGCGCCGACGCCGGGAAGCGAGGTTCTGGAAACACCATATATTTT
TRBJ1-3	few	TRBD1	TRBV9	CASSVYSGGENTIYF	TGTGCCAGCAGCGTTTACTCAGGGGGAGAAAACACCATATATTTT
TRBJ2-7	NA	TRBD2	TRBV5-1	CASSLLAGGQSYEQYF	TGCGCCAGCAGCCTCCTAGCGGGAGGCCAATCCTACGAGCAGTACTTC
TRBJ2-1	NA	TRBD2	TRBV7-9	CAGSLRRGTGGRDEQFF	TGTGCCGGCAGCTTACGGCGGGGTACTGGGGGGAGGGATGAGCAGTTCTTC
TRBJ2-3	NA	NA	TRBV28	CASSFGGSTDTQYF	TGTGCCAGCAGTTTTGGCGGGAGCACAGATACGCAGTATTTT
TRBJ1-1	NA	TRBD1	TRBV10-2	CASIPGQGESTEAFF	TGCGCCAGCATTCCAGGACAGGGTGAATCCACTGAAGCTTTCTTT
TRBJ1-2	NA	TRBD1	TRBV28	CASSLGTGGGSGYTF	TGTGCCAGCAGTTTAGGGACAGGGGGCGGGAGTGGCTACACCTTC
TRBJ1-2	NA	TRBD1	TRBV5-4	CASSWTGGGYTF	TGTGCCAGCAGCTGGACAGGGGGAGGCTACACCTTC
TRBJ1-1	NA	NA	TRBV30	CAWGQIEAFF	TGTGCCTGGGGACAGATTGAAGCTTTCTTT
TRBJ1-4	NA	NA	TRBV18	CASSLGGSEKLFF	TGTGCCAGCTCCCTTGGCGGATCTGAAAAACTGTTTTTT
TRBJ1-5	NA	NA	TRBV19	CASSMFSVYQPQHF	TGTGCCAGTAGTATGTTTTCAGTGTATCAGCCCCAGCATTTT
TRBJ2-7	NA	TRBD1	TRBV7-6	CASSRRQGRRYEQYF	TGTGCCAGCAGTCGTCGACAGGGCCGTCGATACGAGCAGTACTTC
TRBJ1-6	few	TRBD1	TRBV9	CASSAPGTGQSPLHF	TGTGCCAGCAGTGCTCCCGGGACAGGCCAATCACCCCTCCACTTT
TRBJ2-3	NA	TRBD2	TRBV9	CASSHPRRLSGGSSTDTQYF	TGTGCCAGCAGCCACCCCCGGCGACTAAGCGGGGGATCTAGCACAGATACGCAGTATTTT
TRBJ2-3	few	NA	TRBV27	CASTSGGKVGTQYF	TGTGCCAGCACGAGTGGCGGGAAAGTAGGTACGCAGTATTTT
TRBJ2-7	once	TRBD2	TRBV29-1	CSVRTSGGYEQYF	TGCAGCGTTAGAACTAGCGGGGGCTACGAGCAGTACTTC
TRBJ1-3	NA	NA	TRBV5-1	CASSLGQASGNTIYF	TGCGCCAGCAGCTTGGGACAGGCATCTGGAAACACCATATATTTT
TRBJ2-3	NA	NA	TRBV9	CASSAELPTDTQYF	TGTGCCAGCAGCGCGGAACTACCAACAGATACGCAGTATTTT
TRBJ1-1	NA	NA	TRBV10-2	CASRDMNTEAFF	TGCGCCAGCAGGGACATGAACACTGAAGCTTTCTTT
TRBJ1-3	once	TRBD1	TRBV14	CASSLFETGAGNTIYF	TGTGCCAGCAGCCTCTTTGAGACAGGGGCTGGAAACACCATATATTTT
TRBJ1-1	NA	NA	TRBV9	CASSVGSVNTEAFF	TGTGCCAGCAGCGTAGGTTCGGTGAACACTGAAGCTTTCTTT
TRBJ1-1	few	TRBD1	TRBV7-4	CASSSRQGMGVNTEAFF	TGTGCCAGCAGCTCCCGACAGGGGATGGGAGTGAACACTGAAGCTTTCTTT
TRBJ2-1	NA	NA	TRBV5-1	CASSLAVSSYNEQFF	TGCGCCAGCAGCTTGGCGGTGAGCTCCTACAATGAGCAGTTCTTC
TRBJ2-7	NA	TRBD2	TRBV6-5	CASSYLGLAGKDEQYF	TGTGCCAGCAGTTACCTCGGGCTAGCGGGAAAGGACGAGCAGTACTTC
TRBJ1-1	NA	NA	TRBV12-5	CASGLVTGGKDTEAFF	TGTGCTAGTGGTTTGGTAACCGGGGGGAAGGATACTGAAGCTTTCTTT
TRBJ1-1	NA	NA	TRBV29-1	CSVEDPEGRATEAFF	TGCAGCGTTGAAGATCCGGAGGGGCGGGCCACTGAAGCTTTCTTT
TRBJ2-2	NA	TRBD2	TRBV9	CASSTPRGGANTGELFF	TGTGCCAGCAGCACGCCACGGGGAGGGGCGAACACCGGGGAGCTGTTTTTT
TRBJ1-4	once	NA	TRBV7-8	CASSSRRAGLHEKLFF	TGTGCCAGCAGCTCGAGGAGGGCGGGGTTACATGAAAAACTGTTTTTT
TRBJ2-1	NA	TRBD2	TRBV9	CASSVPYLAGFNEQFF	TGTGCCAGCAGCGTCCCATATTTAGCGGGGTTTAATGAGCAGTTCTTC
TRBJ1-2	NA	NA	TRBV7-9	CSSSSGGDGYTF	TGTTCCAGCAGCTCCGGGGGAGATGGCTACACCTTC
TRBJ1-1	NA	NA	TRBV18	CASSTQDPQTNTEAFF	TGTGCCAGCTCAACTCAAGACCCACAGACCAACACTGAAGCTTTCTTT
TRBJ1-5	NA	TRBD1	TRBV4-1	CASSQDGQGINQPQHF	TGCGCCAGCAGCCAAGATGGACAGGGGATCAATCAGCCCCAGCATTTT
TRBJ2-7	NA	NA	TRBV28	CASSRQDYEQYF	TGTGCCAGCAGCCGACAGGACTACGAGCAGTACTTC
TRBJ1-5	NA	TRBD1	TRBV7-9	CASSQGTGGAQPQHF	TGTGCCAGCAGCCAAGGAACAGGGGGTGCTCAGCCCCAGCATTTT